These 4 T cell receptor beta chains came from one sample sequenced in a study of blood T cell repertoires in COVID-19. The table came from immunoSEQ multiplex PCR; TCRdb's copy has only in-frame clones and leaves some out. Counted here are about 220,000 clones, about 88% occurring once; the ten biggest clones make up over 1.5%. Sequencing input: peripheral blood. The receptors originated from a middle-aged man with active or convalescent COVID-19.

The V gene is TRBV27, the J gene TRBJ2-6; TRBD1 matches 12 bases. V trimming: 7 bases; J trimming: 1 base; junction bases outside the gene matches: 8. Germline V gene data show CDR1 as MNHEY and CDR2 as SMNVEV (reference sequence). The length of the CDR3 is 18 residues. CDR3 sequence reads: CASTGWDRGLSGANVLTF. CDR3 in DNA: TGTGCCAGCACCGGATGGGACAGGGGGCTGTCTGGGGCCAACGTCCTGACTTTC.

This chain links TRBV28 with TRBJ1-4; a weak D match, TRBD1 (6 bases). The germline V gene encodes CDR1 MDHEN and CDR2 SYDVKM. The CDR3 has 13 amino acids. V lost 6 bases and J 5 bases, leaving 10 bases between the germline ends. The CDR3 DNA reads as TGTGCCAGCAGGGACAGCCTAAATGAAAAACTGTTTTTT. Amino acids: CASRDSLNEKLFF. Based on the CDR3 plus reference TRBV28 and TRBJ1-4, the full variable domain is DVKVTQSSRYLVKRTGEKVFLECVQDMDHENMFWYRQDPGLGLRLIYFSYDVKMKEKGDIPEGYSVSREKKERFSLILESASTNQTSMYLCASRDSLNEKLFFGSGTQLSVL.

The chain links TRBV4-1 to TRBJ1-6; no clear D. Trimming left V 0 bases short and J 11 bases short, with 11 bases between. CDR3 length: 14 residues. Germline V gives CDR1 MGHRA, CDR2 YSYEKL. The CDR3 DNA follows: TGCGCCAGCAGCCAAGAACGAGTCAGGACACCCCTCCACTTT. Translating gives CASSQERVRTPLHF.

This rearrangement joins TRBV5-1 to TRBJ2-1; 10 bases fit TRBD2. V lost 0 bases, J lost 5 bases, and 2 bases stayed unmatched. In germline, CDR1 is SGHRS, CDR2 YFSETQ. CDR3 size: 15 residues. The DNA of the CDR3 is TGCGCCAGCAGCTTGGCTAGCGGGGGTAACAATGAGCAGTTCTTC. This codes for CASSLASGGNNEQFF.